This is a list of T cell receptor beta chains from one sample in a study of blood T cell repertoires in COVID-19. Repertoires were generated with immunoSEQ multiplex PCR, while TCRdb's copy carries only in-frame clones and drops some. This sample has a few hundred thousand clones, with around nine tenths found just once. The sequenced material came from PBMCs or T cells enriched from blood (not recorded which). These receptors came from a woman between 45 and 65 years old who had recovered from COVID-19. Each CDR3 is given with its conserved first and last residue. Each record gives: clone size, J gene, D gene, V gene, CDR3 protein, CDR3 DNA. The D gene is left open where the match is weak. Clone size, where shown, is once, few, many, or a class for clones that have expanded.

.	TRBJ1-4	TRBD1	TRBV13	CASSLNRGLNEKLFF	TGTGCCAGCAGCTTGAACAGGGGACTTAATGAAAAACTGTTTTTT
.	TRBJ1-2	.	TRBV27	CASSLTEEMGYTF	TGTGCCAGCAGTTTAACTGAGGAGATGGGCTACACCTTC
.	TRBJ1-6	.	TRBV5-6	CASSLRGGFDSPLHF	TGTGCCAGCAGCTTGAGGGGGGGCTTTGATTCACCCCTCCACTTT
.	TRBJ1-5	.	TRBV28	CASSYRVTGSGPQHF	TGTGCCAGCAGCTACCGAGTCACAGGGTCTGGGCCCCAGCATTTT
once	TRBJ1-4	TRBD1	TRBV5-1	CASSLGTGSVELFF	TGCGCCAGCAGCTTGGGGACAGGTTCAGTCGAACTGTTTTTT
.	TRBJ2-2	TRBD2	TRBV9	CASSQGSGGTGELFF	TGTGCCAGCAGCCAGGGATCGGGAGGCACCGGGGAGCTGTTTTTT
.	TRBJ1-3	.	TRBV6-5	CASSPNSGGNTIYF	TGTGCCAGCAGTCCCAACTCGGGGGGAAACACCATATATTTT
.	TRBJ1-4	TRBD1	TRBV18	CASSSDRGTREKLFF	TGTGCCAGCTCATCCGACAGGGGAACGAGAGAAAAACTGTTTTTT
few	TRBJ2-1	.	TRBV5-5	CASSAAPGSIYNEQFF	TGTGCCAGCAGCGCCGCCCCCGGGTCCATATACAATGAGCAGTTCTTC
once	TRBJ2-7	TRBD2	TRBV6-5	CATASGRPGFREQYF	TGTGCCACTGCTAGCGGGAGGCCTGGGTTTCGGGAGCAGTACTTC
.	TRBJ2-1	.	TRBV28	CASSLFGRGNEQFF	TGTGCCAGCAGTTTATTTGGGAGAGGCAATGAGCAGTTCTTC